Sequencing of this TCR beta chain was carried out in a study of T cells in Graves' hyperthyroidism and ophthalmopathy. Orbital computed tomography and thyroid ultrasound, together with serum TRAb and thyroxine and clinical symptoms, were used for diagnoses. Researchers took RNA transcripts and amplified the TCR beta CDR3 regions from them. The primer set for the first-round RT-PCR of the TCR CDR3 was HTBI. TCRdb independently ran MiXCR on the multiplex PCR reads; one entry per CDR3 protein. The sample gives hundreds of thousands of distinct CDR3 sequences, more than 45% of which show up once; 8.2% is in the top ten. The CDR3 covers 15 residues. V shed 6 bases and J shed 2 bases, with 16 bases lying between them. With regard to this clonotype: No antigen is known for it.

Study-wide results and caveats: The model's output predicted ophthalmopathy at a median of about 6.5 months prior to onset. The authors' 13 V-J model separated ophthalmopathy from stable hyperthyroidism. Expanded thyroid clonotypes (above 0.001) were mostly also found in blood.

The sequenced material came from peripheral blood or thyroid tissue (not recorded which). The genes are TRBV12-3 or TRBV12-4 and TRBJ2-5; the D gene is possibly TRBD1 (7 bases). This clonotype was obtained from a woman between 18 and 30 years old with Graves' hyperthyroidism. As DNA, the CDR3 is TGTGCCAGCAGCCGCCGGACAGGAGGGCAAGAGACCCAGTACTTC. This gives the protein CASSRRTGGQETQYF.